This record concerns one T cell receptor (beta chain) sequence. Its antigen remains unidentified. The sample belongs to a study of regulatory T cells in long-lasting Graves disease. Regarding the study as a whole: Newly diagnosed Graves' patients had higher TCR diversity than persistent ones.

Time point specified: newly diagnosed GD, antithyroid drugs for less than 3 months. The authors made the TCR library using RNA they extracted from PBMCs. Combining iRepertoire HTBI primers with Arm-PCR of CDR3 regions, the authors built TCR beta libraries. TCRdb reprocessed the multiplex PCR reads with MiXCR, giving one entry per CDR3 protein. The sample consists of 400,000 to 500,000 distinct CDR3 sequences, under 15% of them appearing once. Germline lookup yields CDR1 DFQATT and CDR2 SNEGSKA (reference sequence). CDR3 length: 13 residues. V was shortened by 6 bases and J by 4 bases, with 15 bases between the two germline ends. These data were likewise used in another study, on T cells in Graves' hyperthyroidism and ophthalmopathy.

Sequencing was performed on peripheral blood mononuclear cells (PBMCs), taken at new diagnosis, from a patient treated with antithyroid drugs. The sequence came from a woman aged 25 to 39 with Graves disease. The rearrangement uses TRBV20-1 and TRBJ1-1, with D uncertain. The DNA of the CDR3 is TGCAGTGCCCGGGCCCCAGCTGGCACTGAAGCTTTCTTT. Residues: CSARAPAGTEAFF.